Listed here is a single TCR beta chain. The antigen is not known. V lost 3 bases and J 0 bases, leaving 18 bases between the germline ends. From germline, CDR1 is SGHNT and CDR2 YYREEE (reference sequence). The CDR3 sequence is 18 residues long. Expressed TCRB transcripts got sequenced, as all isolated RNA was reverse transcribed. This table comes from immunoSEQ multiplex PCR, and its TCRdb copy is limited to in-frame clones, with some not included. The sample gives about 150,000 clones, roughly 11% of which show up once; over 2% is in the top ten. The data stem from a study of beta chain features in type 1 diabetes. Broader study findings: Short templates might get an advantage during PCR, and this would be equal in patients and controls. Type 1 diabetes patients had TCRB CDR3s that were shorter (moderately but significantly so) in all four CD4+ subsets. In comparison with healthy donors, patients had naive, central memory and Treg TCRB repertoires that appeared more similar.

The source of this sequence is a man younger than 35 in good health. Sequencing input: central memory CD4+ T cells from blood. V and J are TRBV5-4 and TRBJ2-2; maybe TRBD2 (6 bases). CDR3 DNA sequence: TGTGCCAGCAGCTCCCGGTCCGGGAGTGGGACGAACACCGGGGAGCTGTTTTTT. This codes for CASSSRSGSGTNTGELFF.